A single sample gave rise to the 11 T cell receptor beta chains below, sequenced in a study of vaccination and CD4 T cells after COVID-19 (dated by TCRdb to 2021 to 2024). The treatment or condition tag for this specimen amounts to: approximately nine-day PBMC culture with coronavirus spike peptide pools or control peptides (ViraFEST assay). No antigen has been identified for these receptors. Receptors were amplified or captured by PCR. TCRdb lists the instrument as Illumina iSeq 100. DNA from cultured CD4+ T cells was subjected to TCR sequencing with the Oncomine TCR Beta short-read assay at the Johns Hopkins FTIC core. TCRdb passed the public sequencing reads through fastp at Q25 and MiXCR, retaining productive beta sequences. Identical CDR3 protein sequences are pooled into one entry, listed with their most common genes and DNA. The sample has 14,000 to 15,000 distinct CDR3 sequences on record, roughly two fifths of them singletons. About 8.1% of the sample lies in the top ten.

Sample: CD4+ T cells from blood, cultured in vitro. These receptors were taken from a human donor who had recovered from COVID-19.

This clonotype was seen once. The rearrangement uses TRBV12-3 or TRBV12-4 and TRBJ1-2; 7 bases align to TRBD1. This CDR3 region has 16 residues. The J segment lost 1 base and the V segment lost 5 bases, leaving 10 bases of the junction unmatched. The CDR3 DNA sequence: TGTGCCAGCAGTCCGCGGACAGGACCTTTTAACTATGGCTACACCTTC. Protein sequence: CASSPRTGPFNYGYTF.

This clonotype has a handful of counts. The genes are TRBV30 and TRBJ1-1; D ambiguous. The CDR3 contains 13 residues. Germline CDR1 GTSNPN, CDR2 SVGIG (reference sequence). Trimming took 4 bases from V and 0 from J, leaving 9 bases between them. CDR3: CAWIGKMNTEAFF. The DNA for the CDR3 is TGTGCCTGGATTGGCAAGATGAACACTGAAGCTTTCTTT.

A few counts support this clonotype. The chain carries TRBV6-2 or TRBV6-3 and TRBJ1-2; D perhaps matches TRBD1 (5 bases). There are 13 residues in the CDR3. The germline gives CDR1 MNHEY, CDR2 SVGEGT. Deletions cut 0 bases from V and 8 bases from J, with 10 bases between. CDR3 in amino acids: CASSYSIGGGYTF. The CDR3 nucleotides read TGTGCCAGCAGTTACTCGATTGGGGGAGGCTACACCTTC.

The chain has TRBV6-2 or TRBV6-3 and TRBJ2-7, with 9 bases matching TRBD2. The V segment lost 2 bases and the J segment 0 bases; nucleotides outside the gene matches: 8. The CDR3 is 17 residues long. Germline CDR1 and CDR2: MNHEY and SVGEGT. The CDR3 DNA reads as TGTGCCAGCAGTTACGGCCGCGGGGGGGCCCTCTCCTACGAGCAGTACTTC. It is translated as CASSYGRGGALSYEQYF.

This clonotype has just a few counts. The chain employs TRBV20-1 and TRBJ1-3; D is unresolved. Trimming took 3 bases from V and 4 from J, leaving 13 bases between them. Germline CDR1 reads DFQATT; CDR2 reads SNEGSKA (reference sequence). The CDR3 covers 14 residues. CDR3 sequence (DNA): TGCAGTGCTAGCAACCCCAATGGGGGAAACACCATATATTTT. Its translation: CSASNPNGGNTIYF.

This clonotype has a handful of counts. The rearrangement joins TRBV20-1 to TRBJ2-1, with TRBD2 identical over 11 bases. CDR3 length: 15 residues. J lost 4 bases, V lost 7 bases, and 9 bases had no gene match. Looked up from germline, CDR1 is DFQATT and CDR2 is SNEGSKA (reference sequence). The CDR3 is CSGLVAGGSYNEQFF. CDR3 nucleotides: TGCAGTGGTCTAGTAGCGGGGGGGAGTTACAATGAGCAGTTCTTC.

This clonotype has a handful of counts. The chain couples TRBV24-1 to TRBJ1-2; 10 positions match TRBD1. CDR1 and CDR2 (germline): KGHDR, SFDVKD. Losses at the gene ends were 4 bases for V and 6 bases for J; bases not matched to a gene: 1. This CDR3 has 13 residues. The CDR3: CATSEGTGDGYTF. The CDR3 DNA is TGTGCCACCAGTGAGGGGACAGGGGATGGCTACACCTTC.

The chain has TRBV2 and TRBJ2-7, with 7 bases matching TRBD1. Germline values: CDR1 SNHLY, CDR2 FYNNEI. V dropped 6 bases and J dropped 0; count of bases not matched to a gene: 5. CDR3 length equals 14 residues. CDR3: CASRKDRVSYEQYF. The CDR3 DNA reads TGTGCCAGCAGAAAAGACAGGGTCTCCTACGAGCAGTACTTC.

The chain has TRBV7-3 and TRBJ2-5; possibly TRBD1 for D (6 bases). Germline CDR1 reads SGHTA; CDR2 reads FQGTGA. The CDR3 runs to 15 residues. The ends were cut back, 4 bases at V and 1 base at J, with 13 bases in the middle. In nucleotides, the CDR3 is TGTGCCAGCAGCTCGGCTGGGGGCTCCCAAGAGACCCAGTACTTC. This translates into CASSSAGGSQETQYF.

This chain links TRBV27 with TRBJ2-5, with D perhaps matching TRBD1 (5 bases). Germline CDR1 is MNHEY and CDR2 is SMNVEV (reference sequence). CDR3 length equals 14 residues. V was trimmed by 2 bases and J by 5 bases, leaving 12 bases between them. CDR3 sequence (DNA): TGTGCCAGCAGTTTAAGGGGAAAATTGGAGACCCAGTACTTC. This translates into CASSLRGKLETQYF.

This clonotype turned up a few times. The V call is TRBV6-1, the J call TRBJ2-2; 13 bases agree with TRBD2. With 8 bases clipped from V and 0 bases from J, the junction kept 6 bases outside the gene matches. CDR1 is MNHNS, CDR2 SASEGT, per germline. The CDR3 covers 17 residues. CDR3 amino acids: CASRLAGGSTNTGELFF. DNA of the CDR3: TGTGCCAGCCGACTAGCGGGAGGATCCACGAACACCGGGGAGCTGTTTTTT.